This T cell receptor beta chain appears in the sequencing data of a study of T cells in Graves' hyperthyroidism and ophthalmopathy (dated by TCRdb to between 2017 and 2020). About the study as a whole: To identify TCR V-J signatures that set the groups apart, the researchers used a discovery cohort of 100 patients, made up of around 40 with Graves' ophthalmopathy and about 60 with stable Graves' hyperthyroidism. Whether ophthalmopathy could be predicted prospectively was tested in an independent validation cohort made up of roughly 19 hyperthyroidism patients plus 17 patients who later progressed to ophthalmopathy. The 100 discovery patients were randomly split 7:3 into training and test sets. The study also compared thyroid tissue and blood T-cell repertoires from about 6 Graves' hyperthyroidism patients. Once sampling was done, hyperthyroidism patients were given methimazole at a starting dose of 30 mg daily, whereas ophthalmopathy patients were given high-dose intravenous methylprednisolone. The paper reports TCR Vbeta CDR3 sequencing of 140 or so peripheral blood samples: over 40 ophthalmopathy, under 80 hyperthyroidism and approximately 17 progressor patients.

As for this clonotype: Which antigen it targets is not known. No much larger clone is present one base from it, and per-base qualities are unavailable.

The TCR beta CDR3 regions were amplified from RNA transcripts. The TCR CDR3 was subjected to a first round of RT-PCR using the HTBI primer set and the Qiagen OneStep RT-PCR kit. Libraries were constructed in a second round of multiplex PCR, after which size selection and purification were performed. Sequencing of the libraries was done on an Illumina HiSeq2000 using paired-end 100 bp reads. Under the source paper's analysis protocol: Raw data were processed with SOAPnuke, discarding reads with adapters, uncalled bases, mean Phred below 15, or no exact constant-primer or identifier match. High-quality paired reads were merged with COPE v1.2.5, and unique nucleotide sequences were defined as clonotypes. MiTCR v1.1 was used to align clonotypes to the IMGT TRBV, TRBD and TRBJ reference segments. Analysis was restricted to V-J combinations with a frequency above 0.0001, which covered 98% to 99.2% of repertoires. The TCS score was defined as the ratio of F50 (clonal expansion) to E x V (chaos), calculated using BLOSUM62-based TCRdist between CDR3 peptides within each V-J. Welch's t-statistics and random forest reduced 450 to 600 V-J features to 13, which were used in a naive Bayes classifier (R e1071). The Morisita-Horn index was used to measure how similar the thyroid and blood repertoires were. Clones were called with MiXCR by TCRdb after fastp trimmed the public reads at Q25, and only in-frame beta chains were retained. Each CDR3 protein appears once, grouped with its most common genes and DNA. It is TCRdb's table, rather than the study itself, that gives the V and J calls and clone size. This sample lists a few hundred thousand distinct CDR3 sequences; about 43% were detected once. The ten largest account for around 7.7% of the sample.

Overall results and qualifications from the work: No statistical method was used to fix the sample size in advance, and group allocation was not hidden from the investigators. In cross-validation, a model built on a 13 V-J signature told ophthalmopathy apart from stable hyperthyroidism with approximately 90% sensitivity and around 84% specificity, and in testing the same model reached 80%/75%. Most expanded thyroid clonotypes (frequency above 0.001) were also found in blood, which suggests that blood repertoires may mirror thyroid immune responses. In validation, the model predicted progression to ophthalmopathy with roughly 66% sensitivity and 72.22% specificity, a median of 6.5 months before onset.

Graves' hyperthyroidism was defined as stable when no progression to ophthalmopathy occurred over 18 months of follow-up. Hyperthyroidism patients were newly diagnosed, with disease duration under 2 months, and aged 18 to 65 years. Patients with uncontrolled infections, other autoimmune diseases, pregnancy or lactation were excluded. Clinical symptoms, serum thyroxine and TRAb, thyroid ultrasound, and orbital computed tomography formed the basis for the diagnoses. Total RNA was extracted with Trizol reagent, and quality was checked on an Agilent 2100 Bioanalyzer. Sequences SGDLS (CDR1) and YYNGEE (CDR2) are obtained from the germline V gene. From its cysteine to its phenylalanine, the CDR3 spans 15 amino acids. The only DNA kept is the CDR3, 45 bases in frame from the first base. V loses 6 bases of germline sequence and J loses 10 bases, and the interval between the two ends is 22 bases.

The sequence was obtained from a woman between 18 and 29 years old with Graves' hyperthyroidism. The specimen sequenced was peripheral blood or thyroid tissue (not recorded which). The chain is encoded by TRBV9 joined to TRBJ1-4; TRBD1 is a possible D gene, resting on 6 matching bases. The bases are TGTGCCAGCAACACGCAACAGGGCGTTTCGGGAAAACTGTTTTTT. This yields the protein CASNTQQGVSGKLFF.